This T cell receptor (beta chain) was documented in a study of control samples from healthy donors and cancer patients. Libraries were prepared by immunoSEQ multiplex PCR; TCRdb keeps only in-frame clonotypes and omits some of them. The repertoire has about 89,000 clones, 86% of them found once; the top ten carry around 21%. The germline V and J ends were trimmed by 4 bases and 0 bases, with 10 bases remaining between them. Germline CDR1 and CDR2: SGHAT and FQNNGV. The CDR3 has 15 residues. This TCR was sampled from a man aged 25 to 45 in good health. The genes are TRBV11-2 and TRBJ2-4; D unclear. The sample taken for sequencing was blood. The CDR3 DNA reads TGTGCCAGCAGCTCGCGTTTGGTAGCCAAAAACATTCAGTACTTC. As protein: CASSSRLVAKNIQYF.